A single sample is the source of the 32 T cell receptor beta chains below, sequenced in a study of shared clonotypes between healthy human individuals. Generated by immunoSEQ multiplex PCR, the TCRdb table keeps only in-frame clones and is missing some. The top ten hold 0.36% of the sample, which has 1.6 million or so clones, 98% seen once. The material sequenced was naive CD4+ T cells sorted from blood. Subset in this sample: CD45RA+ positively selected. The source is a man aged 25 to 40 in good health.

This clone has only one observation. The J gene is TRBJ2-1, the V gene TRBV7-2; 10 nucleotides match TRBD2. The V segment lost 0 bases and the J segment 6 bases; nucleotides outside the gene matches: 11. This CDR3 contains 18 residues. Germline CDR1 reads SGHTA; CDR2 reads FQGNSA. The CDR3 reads CASSLASLAGVFSNEQFF. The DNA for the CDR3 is TGTGCCAGCAGCTTAGCGAGTCTAGCGGGAGTTTTCAGCAATGAGCAGTTCTTC.

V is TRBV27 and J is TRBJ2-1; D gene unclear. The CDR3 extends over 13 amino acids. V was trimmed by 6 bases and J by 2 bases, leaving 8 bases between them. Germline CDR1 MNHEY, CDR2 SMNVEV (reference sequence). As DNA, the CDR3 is TGTGCCAGCAGGGTTTCCCCCTACAATGAGCAGTTCTTC. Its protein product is CASRVSPYNEQFF.

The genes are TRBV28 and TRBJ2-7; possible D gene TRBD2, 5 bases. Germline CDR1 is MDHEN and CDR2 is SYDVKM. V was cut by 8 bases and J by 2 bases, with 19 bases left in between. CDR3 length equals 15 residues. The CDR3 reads CASAFSRVKAYEQYF. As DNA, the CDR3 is TGTGCCAGCGCCTTTTCGCGGGTTAAAGCCTACGAGCAGTACTTC.

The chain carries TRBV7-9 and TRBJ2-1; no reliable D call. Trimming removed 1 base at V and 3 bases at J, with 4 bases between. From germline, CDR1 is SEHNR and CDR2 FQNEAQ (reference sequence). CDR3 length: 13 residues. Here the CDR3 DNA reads TGTGCCAGCAGCTTAGAGCGCTACAATGAGCAGTTCTTC. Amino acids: CASSLERYNEQFF.

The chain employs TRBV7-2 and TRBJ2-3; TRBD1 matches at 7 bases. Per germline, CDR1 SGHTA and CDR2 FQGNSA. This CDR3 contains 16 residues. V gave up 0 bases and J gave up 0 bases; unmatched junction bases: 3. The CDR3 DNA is TGTGCCAGCAGCTTAGCCGGGACAGCAAGCACAGATACGCAGTATTTT. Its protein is CASSLAGTASTDTQYF.

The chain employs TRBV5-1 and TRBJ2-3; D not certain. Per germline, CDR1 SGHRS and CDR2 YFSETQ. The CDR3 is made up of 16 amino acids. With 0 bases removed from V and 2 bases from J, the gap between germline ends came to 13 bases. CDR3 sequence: CASSLGLSFDTDTQYF. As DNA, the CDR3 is TGCGCCAGCAGCTTGGGACTGTCCTTTGACACAGATACGCAGTATTTT.

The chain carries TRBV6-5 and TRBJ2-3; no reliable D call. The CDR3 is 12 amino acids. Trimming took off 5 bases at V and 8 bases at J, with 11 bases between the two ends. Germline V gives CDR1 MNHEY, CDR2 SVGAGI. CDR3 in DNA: TGTGCCAGCAGTGAATTATCAGTTACGCAGTATTTT. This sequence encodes CASSELSVTQYF.

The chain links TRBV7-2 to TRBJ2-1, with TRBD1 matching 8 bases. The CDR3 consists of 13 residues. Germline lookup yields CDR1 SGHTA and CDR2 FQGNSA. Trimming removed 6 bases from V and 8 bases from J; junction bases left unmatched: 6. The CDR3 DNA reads TGTGCCAGCAGACCCCACAGGGGGGATGAGCAGTTCTTC. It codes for CASRPHRGDEQFF.

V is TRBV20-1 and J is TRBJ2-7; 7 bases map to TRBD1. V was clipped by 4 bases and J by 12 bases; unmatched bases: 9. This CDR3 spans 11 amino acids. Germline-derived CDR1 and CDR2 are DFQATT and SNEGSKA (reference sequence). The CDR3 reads CSATISQGMYF. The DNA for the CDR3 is TGCAGTGCTACAATTTCACAGGGGATGTACTTC.

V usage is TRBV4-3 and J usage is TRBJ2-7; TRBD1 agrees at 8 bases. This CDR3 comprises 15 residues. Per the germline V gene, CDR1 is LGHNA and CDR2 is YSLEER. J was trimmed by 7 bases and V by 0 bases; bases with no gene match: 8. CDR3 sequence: CASSQDTRGQIEQYF. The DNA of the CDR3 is TGCGCCAGCAGCCAAGATACCAGGGGGCAAATTGAGCAGTACTTC.

CDR3 protein: CAWSVRGAGTRISYEQYF. The CDR3 region has the DNA TGTGCCTGGAGTGTACGGGGTGCCGGGACAAGAATCTCCTACGAGCAGTACTTC. V and J are TRBV30 and TRBJ2-7; tentative D call: TRBD1 (6 bases). The CDR3 totals 18 residues. Trimming pared 0 bases from V and 0 bases from J, leaving 21 bases between. Germline V gene data show CDR1 as GTSNPN and CDR2 as SVGIG (reference sequence).

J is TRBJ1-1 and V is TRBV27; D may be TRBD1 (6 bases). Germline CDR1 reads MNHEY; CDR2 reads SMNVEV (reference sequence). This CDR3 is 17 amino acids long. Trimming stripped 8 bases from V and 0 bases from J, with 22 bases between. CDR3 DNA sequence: TGTGCCAGCCGGGGAATGACAGGATTTCGGGTGAACACTGAAGCTTTCTTT. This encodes CASRGMTGFRVNTEAFF.

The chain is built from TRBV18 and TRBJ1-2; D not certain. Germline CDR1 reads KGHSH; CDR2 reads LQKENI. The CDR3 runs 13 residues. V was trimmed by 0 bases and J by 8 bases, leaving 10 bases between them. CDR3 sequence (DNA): TGTGCCAGCTCACCACCGAATGCCGGGGGCTACACCTTC. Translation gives CASSPPNAGGYTF.

The CDR3 coding sequence is TGTGCCAGCTCACCAAACCGGGGGGGCGTAGCTTTCTTT. It specifies CASSPNRGGVAFF. V is TRBV18 and J is TRBJ1-1; perhaps TRBD1 as D (6 bases). Between the trimmed V and J ends, which lost 2 bases and 10 bases, there was a span of 14 bases. Germline CDR1 and CDR2: KGHSH and LQKENI. The CDR3 contains 13 residues.

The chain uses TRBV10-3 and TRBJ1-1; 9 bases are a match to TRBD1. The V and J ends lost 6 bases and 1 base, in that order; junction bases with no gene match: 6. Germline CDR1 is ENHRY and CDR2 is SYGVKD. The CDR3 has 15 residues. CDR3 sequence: CAIRGPGQGNTEAFF. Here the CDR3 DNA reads TGTGCCATCAGGGGGCCGGGACAGGGGAACACTGAAGCTTTCTTT.

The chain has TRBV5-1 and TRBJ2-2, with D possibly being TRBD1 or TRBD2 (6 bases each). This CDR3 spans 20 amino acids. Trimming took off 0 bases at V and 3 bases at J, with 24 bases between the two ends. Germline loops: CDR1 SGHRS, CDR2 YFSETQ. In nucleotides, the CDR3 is TGCGCCAGCAGCTTGGCTTTCAGGGCGGGCGGGACATCCGACACCGGGGAGCTGTTTTTT. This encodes CASSLAFRAGGTSDTGELFF.

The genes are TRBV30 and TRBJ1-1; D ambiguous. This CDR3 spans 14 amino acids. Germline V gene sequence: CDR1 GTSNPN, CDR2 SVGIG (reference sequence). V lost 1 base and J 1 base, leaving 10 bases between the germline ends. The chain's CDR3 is CAWSGREPNTEAFF. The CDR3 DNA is TGTGCCTGGAGTGGGAGGGAGCCGAACACTGAAGCTTTCTTT.

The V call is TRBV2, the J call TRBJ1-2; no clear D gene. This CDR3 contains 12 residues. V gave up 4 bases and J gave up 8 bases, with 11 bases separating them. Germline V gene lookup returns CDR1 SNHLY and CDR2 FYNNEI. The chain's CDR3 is CASSVLGRGYTF. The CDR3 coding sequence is TGTGCCAGCAGTGTCCTCGGTCGAGGCTACACCTTC.

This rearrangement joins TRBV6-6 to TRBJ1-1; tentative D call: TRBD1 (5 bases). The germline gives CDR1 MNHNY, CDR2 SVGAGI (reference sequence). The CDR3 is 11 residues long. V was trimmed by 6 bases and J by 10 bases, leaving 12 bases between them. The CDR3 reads CASRTPGRAFF. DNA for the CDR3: TGTGCCAGCAGAACTCCAGGGAGAGCTTTCTTT.

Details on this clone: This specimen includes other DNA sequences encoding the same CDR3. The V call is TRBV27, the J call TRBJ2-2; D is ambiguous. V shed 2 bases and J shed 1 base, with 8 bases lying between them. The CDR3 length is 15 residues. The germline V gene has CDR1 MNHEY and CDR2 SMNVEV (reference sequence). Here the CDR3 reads CASSLAGRNTGELFF. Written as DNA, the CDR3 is TGTGCCAGCAGTTTAGCAGGTCGGAACACCGGGGAGCTGTTTTTT.

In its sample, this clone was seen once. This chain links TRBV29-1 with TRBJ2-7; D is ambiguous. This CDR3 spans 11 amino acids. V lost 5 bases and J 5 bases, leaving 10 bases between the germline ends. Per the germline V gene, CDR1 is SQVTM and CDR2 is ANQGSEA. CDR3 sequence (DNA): TGCAGCGTTAGCACATACAACGAGCAGTACTTC. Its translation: CSVSTYNEQYF.

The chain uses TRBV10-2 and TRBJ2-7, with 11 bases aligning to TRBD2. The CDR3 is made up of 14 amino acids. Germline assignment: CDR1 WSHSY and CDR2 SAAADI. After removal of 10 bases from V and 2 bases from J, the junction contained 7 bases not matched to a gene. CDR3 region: CATKGTSGTYEQYF. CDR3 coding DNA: TGCGCCACCAAAGGGACTAGCGGAACCTACGAGCAGTACTTC.

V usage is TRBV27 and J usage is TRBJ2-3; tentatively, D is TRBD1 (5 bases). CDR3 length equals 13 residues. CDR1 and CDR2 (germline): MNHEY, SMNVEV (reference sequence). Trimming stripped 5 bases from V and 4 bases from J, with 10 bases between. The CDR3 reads CASSPQVSDTQYF. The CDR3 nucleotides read TGTGCCAGCAGTCCACAGGTATCAGATACGCAGTATTTT.

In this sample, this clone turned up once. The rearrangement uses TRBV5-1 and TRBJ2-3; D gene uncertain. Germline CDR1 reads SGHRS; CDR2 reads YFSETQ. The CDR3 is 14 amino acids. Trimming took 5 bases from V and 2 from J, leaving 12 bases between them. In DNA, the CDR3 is TGCGCCAGCAGGCCAAGGCGTGACACAGATACGCAGTATTTT. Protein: CASRPRRDTDTQYF.

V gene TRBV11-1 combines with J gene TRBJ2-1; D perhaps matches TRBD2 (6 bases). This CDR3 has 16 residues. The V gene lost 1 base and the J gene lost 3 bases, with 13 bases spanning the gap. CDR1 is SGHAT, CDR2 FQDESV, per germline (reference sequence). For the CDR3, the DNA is TGTGCCAGCAGCTTAGGGTCGGGACTCGTCTACAATGAGCAGTTCTTC. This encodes CASSLGSGLVYNEQFF.

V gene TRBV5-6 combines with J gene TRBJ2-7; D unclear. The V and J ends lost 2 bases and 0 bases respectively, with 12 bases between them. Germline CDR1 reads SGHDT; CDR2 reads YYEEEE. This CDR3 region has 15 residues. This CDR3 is CASSFSSTNSYEQYF. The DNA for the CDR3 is TGTGCCAGCAGCTTTTCGTCCACAAACTCCTACGAGCAGTACTTC.

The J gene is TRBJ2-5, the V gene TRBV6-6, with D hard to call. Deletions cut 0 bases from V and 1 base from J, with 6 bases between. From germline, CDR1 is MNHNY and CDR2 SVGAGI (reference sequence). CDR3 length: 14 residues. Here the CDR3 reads CASSYSKPQETQYF. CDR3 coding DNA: TGTGCCAGCAGTTACTCGAAGCCCCAAGAGACCCAGTACTTC.

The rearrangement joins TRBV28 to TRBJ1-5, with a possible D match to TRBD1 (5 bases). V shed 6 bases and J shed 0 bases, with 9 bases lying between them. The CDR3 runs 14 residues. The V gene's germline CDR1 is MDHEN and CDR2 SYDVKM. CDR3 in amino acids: CASSYDSSNQPQHF. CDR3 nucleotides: TGTGCCAGCAGCTACGACAGTAGCAATCAGCCCCAGCATTTT.

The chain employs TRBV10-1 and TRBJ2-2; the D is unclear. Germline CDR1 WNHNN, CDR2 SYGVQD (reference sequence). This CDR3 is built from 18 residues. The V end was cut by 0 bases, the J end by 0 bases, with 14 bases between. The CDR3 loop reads CASSESFLGGANTGELFF. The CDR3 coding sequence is TGCGCCAGCAGTGAGTCCTTCTTAGGCGGAGCGAACACCGGGGAGCTGTTTTTT.

CDR3 sequence: CASSPGGTIRNEQYF. In nucleotides, the CDR3 is TGTGCCAGCAGCCCAGGAGGGACGATTAGGAACGAGCAGTACTTC. The chain has TRBV7-8 and TRBJ2-7; the D gene is possibly TRBD2 (6 bases). Deletions cut 5 bases from V and 5 bases from J, with 19 bases between. Germline lookup yields CDR1 SGHVS and CDR2 FQNEAQ. This CDR3 has 15 residues. Drawing the rest from reference TRBV7-8 and TRBJ2-7, the complete variable domain is GAGVSQSPRYKVAKRGQDVALRCDPISGHVSLFWYQQALGQGPEFLTYFQNEAQLDKSGLPSDRFFAERPEGSVSTLKIQRTQQEDSAVYLCASSPGGTIRNEQYFGPGTRLTVT.

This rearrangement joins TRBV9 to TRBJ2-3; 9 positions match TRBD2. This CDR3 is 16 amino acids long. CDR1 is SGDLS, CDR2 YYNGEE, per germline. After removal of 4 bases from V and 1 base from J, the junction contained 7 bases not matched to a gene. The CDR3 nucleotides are TGTGCCAGCAGCAAAAGCGGGAGGAAGGGCACAGATACGCAGTATTTT. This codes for CASSKSGRKGTDTQYF.

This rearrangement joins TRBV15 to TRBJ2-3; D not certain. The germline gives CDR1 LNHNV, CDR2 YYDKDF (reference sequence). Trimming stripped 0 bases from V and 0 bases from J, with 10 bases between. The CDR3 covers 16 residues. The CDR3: CATSREGMASTDTQYF. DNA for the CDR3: TGTGCCACCAGCAGAGAAGGAATGGCTAGCACAGATACGCAGTATTTT.